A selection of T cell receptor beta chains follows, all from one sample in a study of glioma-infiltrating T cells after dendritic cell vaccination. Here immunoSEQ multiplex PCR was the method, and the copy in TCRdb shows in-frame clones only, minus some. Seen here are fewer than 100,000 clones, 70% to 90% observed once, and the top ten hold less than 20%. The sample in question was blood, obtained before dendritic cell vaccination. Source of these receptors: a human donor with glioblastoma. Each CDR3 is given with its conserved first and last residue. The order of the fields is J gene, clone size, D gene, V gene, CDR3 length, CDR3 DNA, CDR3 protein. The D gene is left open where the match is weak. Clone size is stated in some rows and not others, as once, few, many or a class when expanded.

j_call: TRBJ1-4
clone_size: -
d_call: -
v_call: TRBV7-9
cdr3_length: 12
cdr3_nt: TGTGCCAGCAGTTACAGTAATGAAAAACTGTTTTTT
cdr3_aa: CASSYSNEKLFF

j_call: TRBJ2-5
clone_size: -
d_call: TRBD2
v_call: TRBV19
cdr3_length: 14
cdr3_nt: TGTGCCAGTAGTATGGGGGGGGGACAAGAGACCCAGTACTTC
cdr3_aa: CASSMGGGQETQYF

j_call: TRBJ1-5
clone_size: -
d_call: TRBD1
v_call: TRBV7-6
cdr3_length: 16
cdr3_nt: TGTGCCAGCAGCTCGGGAACAGGGGGCGCATATCAGCCCCAGCATTTT
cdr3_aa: CASSSGTGGAYQPQHF

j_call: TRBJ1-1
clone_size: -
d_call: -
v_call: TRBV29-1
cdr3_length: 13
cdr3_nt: TGCAGCGTTGATCCTGTTGGGGGGTCTGAAGCTTTCTTT
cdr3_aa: CSVDPVGGSEAFF

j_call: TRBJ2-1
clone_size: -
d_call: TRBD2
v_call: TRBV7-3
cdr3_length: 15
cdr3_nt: TGTGCCAGCAGCTCCCTAGCGGGGGGGTACAATGAGCAGTTCTTC
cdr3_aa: CASSSLAGGYNEQFF

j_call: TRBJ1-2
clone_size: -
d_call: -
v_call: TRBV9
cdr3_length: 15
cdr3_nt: TGTGCCAGCAGCGAGGGAGGTGGACGTTCTTACGGCTACACCTTC
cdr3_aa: CASSEGGGRSYGYTF

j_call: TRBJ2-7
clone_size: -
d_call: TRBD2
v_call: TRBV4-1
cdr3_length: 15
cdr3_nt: TGCGCCAGCAGCCAAGTAGCCGGGACTAGCATCGAGCAGTACTTC
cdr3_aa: CASSQVAGTSIEQYF

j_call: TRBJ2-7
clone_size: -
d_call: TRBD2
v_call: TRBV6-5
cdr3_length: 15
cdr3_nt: TGTGCCAGCAGACTAAGCGGGGCTCCCTACTACGAGCAGTACTTC
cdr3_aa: CASRLSGAPYYEQYF

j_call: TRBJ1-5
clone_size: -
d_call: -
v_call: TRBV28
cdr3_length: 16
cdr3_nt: TGTGCCAGCAGAGCCTTGGGTGCAGGGGAATTACGGCCCCAGCATTTT
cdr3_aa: CASRALGAGELRPQHF

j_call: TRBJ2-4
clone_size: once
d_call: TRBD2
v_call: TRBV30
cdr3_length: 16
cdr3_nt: TGTGCCAGGACCGGCGGGGGGGAGCTAGCCAAAAACATTCAGTACTTC
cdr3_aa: CARTGGGELAKNIQYF

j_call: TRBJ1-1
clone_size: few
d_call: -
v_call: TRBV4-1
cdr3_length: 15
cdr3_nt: TGCGCCAGCAGCCTTACACCGGGACACCCAAGTGAAGCTTTCTTT
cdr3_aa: CASSLTPGHPSEAFF

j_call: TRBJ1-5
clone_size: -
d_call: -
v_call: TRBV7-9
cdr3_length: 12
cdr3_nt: TGTGCCAGCAGCTCCCAAAATCAGCCCCAGCATTTT
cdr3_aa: CASSSQNQPQHF

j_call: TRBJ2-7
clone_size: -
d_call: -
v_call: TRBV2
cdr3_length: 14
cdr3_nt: TGTGCCAGCAGTGCAGGGGATCTGAGCTACGAGCAGTACTTC
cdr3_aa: CASSAGDLSYEQYF

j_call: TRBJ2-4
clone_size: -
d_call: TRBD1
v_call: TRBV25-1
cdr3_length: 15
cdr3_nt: TGTGCCAGCAGTGAAACCCCCACAGGGGATTCCATTCAGTACTTC
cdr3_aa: CASSETPTGDSIQYF

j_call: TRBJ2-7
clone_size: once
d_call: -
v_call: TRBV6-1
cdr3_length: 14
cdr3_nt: TGTGCCAGCAGTGATTGGGGCGGCTCCTACGAGCAGTACTTC
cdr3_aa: CASSDWGGSYEQYF

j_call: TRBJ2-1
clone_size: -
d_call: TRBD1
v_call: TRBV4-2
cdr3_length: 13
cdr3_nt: TGTGCCAGCAGCCAGACGACAGGGTACGAGCAGTTCTTC
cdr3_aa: CASSQTTGYEQFF

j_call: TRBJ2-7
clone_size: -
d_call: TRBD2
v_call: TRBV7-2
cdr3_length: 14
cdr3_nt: TGTGCCAGCAGCTCACAGCGGGGGCCCTACGAGCAGTACTTC
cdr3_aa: CASSSQRGPYEQYF

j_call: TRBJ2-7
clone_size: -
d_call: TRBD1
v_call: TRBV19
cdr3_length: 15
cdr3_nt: TGTGCCAGTCAGTGGTCGGGACAGGTATCCAACGAGCAGTACTTC
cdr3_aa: CASQWSGQVSNEQYF

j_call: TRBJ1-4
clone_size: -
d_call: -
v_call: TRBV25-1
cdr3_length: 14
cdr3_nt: TGTGCCAGCAGTGACAACAGGGCCGGGGAAAAACTGTTTTTT
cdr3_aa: CASSDNRAGEKLFF

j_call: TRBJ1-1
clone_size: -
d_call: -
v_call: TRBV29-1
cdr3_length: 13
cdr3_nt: TGCAGCGCCCGCGGTGGGGCTCAGGATAAAGCTTTCTTT
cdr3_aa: CSARGGAQDKAFF

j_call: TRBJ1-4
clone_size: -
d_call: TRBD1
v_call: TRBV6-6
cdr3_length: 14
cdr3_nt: TGTGCCAGCAGTCCCAGGGGGCGTTTGGAGAAACTGTTTTTT
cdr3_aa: CASSPRGRLEKLFF

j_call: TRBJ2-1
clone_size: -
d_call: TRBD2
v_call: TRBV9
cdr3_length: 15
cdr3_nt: TGTGCCAGCAGCGTGGGCGGGAGCACCTACAATGAGCAGTTCTTC
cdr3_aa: CASSVGGSTYNEQFF

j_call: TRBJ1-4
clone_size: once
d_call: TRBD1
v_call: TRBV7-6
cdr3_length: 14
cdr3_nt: TGTGCCAGCAGCTTAGGGACAGGGTTTGAAAAACTGTTTTTT
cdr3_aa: CASSLGTGFEKLFF

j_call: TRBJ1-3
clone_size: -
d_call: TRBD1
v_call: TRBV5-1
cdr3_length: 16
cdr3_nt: TGCGCCAGCAGCTTAGGGGACAGGAGCTCTGGAAACACCATATATTTT
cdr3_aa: CASSLGDRSSGNTIYF

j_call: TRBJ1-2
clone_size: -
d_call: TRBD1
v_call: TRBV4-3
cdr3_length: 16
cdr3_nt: TGCGCCAGCAGCCAAGTCGGGCAGCCAGGGGGCTATGGCTACACCTTC
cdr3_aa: CASSQVGQPGGYGYTF

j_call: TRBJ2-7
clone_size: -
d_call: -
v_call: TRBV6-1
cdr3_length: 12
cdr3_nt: TGTGCCAGCAAGGCGGCGGGGAACGAGCAGTACTTC
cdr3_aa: CASKAAGNEQYF

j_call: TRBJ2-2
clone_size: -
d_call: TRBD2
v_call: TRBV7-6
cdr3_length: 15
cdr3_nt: TGTGCCAGCAGCTTAGTGGGGGGGAGCACCGGGGAGCTGTTTTTT
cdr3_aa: CASSLVGGSTGELFF

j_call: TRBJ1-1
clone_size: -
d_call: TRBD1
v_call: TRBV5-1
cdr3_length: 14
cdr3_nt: TGCGCCAGCAGCACCTCCGGGACAGGGGGCGAAGCTTTCTTT
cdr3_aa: CASSTSGTGGEAFF

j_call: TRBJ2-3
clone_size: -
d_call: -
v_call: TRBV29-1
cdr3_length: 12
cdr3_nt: TGCAGCGTTCTTTCAGGGTTGGATACGCAGTATTTT
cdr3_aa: CSVLSGLDTQYF

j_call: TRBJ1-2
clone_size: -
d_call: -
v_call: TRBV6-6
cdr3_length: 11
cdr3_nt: TGTGCCAGCATGGGAGACGTAAGCTACACCTTC
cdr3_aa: CASMGDVSYTF

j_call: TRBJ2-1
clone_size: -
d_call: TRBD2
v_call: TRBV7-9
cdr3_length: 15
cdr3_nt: TGTGCCAGCAGCTTTAGCGGGGGGGTCACCAATGAGCAGTTCTTC
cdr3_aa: CASSFSGGVTNEQFF

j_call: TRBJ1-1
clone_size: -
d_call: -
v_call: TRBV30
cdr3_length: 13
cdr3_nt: TGTGCCTGGAGTGTACTGGTAAACACTGAAGCTTTCTTT
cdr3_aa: CAWSVLVNTEAFF

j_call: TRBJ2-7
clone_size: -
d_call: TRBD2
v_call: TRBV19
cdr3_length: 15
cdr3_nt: TGTGCCAGTAGTCCTTTGGCGGGAGCCTCGTACGAGCAGTACTTC
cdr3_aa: CASSPLAGASYEQYF

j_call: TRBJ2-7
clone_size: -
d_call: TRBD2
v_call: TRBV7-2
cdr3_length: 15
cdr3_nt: TGTGCCAGCAGCCGTAGCGGGAGGAGTTCCTACGAGCAGTACTTC
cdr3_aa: CASSRSGRSSYEQYF

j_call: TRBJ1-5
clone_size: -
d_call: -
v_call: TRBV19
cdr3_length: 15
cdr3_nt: TGTGCCAGTAGTATCCCCCCAGGGAGCAATCAGCCCCAGCATTTT
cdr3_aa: CASSIPPGSNQPQHF

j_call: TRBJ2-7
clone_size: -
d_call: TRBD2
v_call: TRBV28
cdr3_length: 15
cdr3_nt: TGTGCCAGCAGACCTAGCGGGAGTGAGTCCTACGAGCAGTACTTC
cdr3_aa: CASRPSGSESYEQYF

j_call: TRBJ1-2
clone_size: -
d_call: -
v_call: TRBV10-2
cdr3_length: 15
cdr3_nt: TGCGCCAGCAGTGAGGAGAAGGGGCCCCTCTATGGCTACACCTTC
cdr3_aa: CASSEEKGPLYGYTF

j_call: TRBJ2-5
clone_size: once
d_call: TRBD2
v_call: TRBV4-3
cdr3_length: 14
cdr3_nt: TGCGCCAGCAGCCAAGATCTCGGGGGGTCGACCCAGTACTTC
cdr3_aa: CASSQDLGGSTQYF

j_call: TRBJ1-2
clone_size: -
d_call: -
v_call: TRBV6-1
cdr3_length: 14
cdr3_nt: TGTGCCAGCCTCCTAGGAGGCTTAGAAGGTGGCTACACCTTC
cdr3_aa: CASLLGGLEGGYTF

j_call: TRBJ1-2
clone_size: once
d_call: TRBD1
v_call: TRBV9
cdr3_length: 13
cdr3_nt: TGTGCCAGCAGCGTAGACACAGGGGATGGCTACACCTTC
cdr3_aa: CASSVDTGDGYTF

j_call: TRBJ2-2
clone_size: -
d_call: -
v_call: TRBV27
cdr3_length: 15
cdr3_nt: TGTGCCAGCAGTTTTCTAATAGGGGGAACCGGGGAGCTGTTTTTT
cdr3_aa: CASSFLIGGTGELFF

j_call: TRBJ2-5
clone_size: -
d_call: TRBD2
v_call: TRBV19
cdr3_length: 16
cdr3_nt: TGTGCCAGTAGCCCCTCCGGGACTAGCGGGGAAGAGACCCAGTACTTC
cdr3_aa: CASSPSGTSGEETQYF

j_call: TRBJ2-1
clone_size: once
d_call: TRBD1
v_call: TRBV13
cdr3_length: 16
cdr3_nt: TGTGCCAGCAGTTACAACCCGGGACAGGTGGACAATGAGCAGTTCTTC
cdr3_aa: CASSYNPGQVDNEQFF

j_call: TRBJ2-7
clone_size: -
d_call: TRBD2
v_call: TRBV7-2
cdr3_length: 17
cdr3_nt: TGTGCCAGCAGCTTAAAGCGCGGCGGGAGTGCCGCCGACGAGCAGTACTTC
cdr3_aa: CASSLKRGGSAADEQYF

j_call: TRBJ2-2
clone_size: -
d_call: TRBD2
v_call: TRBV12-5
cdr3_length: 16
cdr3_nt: TGTGCTAGTGGTTTGGACAAGCGGGGACCCACCGGGGAGCTGTTTTTT
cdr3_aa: CASGLDKRGPTGELFF

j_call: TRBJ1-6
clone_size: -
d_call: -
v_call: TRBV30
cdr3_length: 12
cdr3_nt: TGTGCCTGCAGGGATTATAATTCACCCCTCCACTTT
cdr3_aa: CACRDYNSPLHF

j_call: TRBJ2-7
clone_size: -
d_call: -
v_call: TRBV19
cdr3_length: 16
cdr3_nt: TGTGCCAGTAGTATAGGGTCCGGGGTCGGAACCTACGAGCAGTACTTC
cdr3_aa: CASSIGSGVGTYEQYF

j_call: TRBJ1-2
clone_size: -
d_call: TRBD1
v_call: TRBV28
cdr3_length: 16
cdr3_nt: TGTGCCAGCAGTTCGCGGGACAGGTATACTAACTATGGCTACACCTTC
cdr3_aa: CASSSRDRYTNYGYTF

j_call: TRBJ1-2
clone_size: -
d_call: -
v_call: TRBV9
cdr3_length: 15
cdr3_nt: TGTGCCAGCAGCGTAGAAGCGACAGGCCCCTATGGCTACACCTTC
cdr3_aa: CASSVEATGPYGYTF

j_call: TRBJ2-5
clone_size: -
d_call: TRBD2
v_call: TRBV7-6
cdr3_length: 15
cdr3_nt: TGTGCCAGCAGCTCGAGACTAGCGGGAGGAGAGACCCAGTACTTC
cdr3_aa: CASSSRLAGGETQYF

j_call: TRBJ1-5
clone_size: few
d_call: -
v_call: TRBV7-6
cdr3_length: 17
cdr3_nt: TGTGCCAGCAGCTACCCTATCAAAAAACCCGCCAATCAGCCCCAGCATTTT
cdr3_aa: CASSYPIKKPANQPQHF

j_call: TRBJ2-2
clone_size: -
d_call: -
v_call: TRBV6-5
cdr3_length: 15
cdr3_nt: TGTGCCAGCAGTTACGGGACAAAAAACACCGGGGAGCTGTTTTTT
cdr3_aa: CASSYGTKNTGELFF

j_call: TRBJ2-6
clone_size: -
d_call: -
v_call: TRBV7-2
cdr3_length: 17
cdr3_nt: TGTGCCAGCAGCTTACGGGCAGGGGTCGCTGGGGCCAACGTCCTGACTTTC
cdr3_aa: CASSLRAGVAGANVLTF

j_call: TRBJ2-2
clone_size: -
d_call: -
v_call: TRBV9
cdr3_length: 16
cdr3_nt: TGTGCCAGCAGCGTAACATTAGCGGCGAACACCGGGGAGCTGTTTTTT
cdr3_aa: CASSVTLAANTGELFF

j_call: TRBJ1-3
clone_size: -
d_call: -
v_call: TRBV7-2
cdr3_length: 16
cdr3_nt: TGTGCCAGCAGCTTACAGGGTACTAACTCTGGAAACACCATATATTTT
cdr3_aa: CASSLQGTNSGNTIYF

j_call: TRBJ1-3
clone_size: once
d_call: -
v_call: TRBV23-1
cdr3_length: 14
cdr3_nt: TGCGCCAGCAGTCAAGTATCCTTTGGAAACACCATATATTTT
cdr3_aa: CASSQVSFGNTIYF

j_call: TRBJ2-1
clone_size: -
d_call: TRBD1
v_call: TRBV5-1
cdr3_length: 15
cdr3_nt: TGCGCCAGCAGCCCAGGGGGCCTCTCCTACAATGAGCAGTTCTTC
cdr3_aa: CASSPGGLSYNEQFF